The 29 T cell receptor beta chains given below trace back to one sample, sequenced in a study of blood T cell repertoires in COVID-19. This table comes from immunoSEQ multiplex PCR, and its TCRdb copy is limited to in-frame clones, with some not included. The data show approximately 250,000 clones, roughly 89% seen once. Sample: peripheral blood. Receptor source: a man younger than 40 who had recovered from COVID-19.

This clone was detected once. The chain couples TRBV7-9 to TRBJ1-6; 7 nucleotides align to TRBD1. The CDR3 runs 14 residues. Germline V gives CDR1 SEHNR, CDR2 FQNEAQ (reference sequence). V dropped 0 bases and J dropped 10; count of bases not matched to a gene: 3. This chain's CDR3 is CASSLATGMSPLHF. The CDR3 DNA follows: TGTGCCAGCAGCTTAGCGACAGGGATGTCACCCCTCCACTTT.

This clone was counted once. Different DNA sequences within this sample yield the same CDR3. The V call is TRBV5-1, the J call TRBJ1-3; TRBD1 might be the D (5 bases). The germline gives CDR1 SGHRS, CDR2 YFSETQ. This CDR3 contains 12 residues. V dropped 8 bases and J dropped 0 bases, with 6 bases sitting between them. CDR3 residues: CASQGSGNTIYF. The CDR3 nucleotides are TGCGCCAGTCAGGGCTCTGGAAACACCATATATTTT.

This sequence joins TRBV11-2 and TRBJ2-2, with D perhaps TRBD2 (6 bases). CDR1 is SGHAT and CDR2 is FQNNGV in the germline V gene. V lost 3 bases and J 4 bases, leaving 15 bases between the germline ends. CDR3 length: 16 residues. CDR3 sequence reads: CASSFTSPSGTGELFF. In nucleotides, the CDR3 is TGTGCCAGCAGCTTTACTAGCCCCTCCGGCACCGGGGAGCTGTTTTTT.

The chain couples TRBV10-3 to TRBJ1-1; D unclear. CDR3 size: 14 residues. Trimming took off 7 bases at V and 2 bases at J, with 14 bases between the two ends. Per the germline V gene, CDR1 is ENHRY and CDR2 is SYGVKD. The CDR3 region is CAITPSAGNTEAFF. In nucleotides, the CDR3 is TGTGCCATCACACCCAGCGCGGGTAACACTGAAGCTTTCTTT.

The chain recombines TRBV21-1 with TRBJ1-1; TRBD1, the table's D call, lacks a check against the DNA. TRBV21-1 is a pseudogene. The CDR3 has 16 amino acids. The CDR3 here is CARTRQGAFMNTEAFF. CDR3 bases: TGTGCCAGGACTCGACAGGGGGCTTTCATGAACACTGAAGCTTTCTTT.

The rearrangement joins TRBV11-2 to TRBJ2-7; the match to TRBD2 covers 10 bases. After removal of 6 bases from V and 1 base from J, the junction contained 9 bases not matched to a gene. Germline assignment: CDR1 SGHAT and CDR2 FQNNGV. CDR3 length equals 16 residues. The CDR3 region has the DNA TGTGCCAGCAGGGGAGGGAGTAGCGGGGGGTCCTACGAGCAGTACTTC. This codes for CASRGGSSGGSYEQYF.

This clone was seen just once. V gene TRBV11-3 combines with J gene TRBJ2-5, with 8 bases lining up with TRBD1. The V gene's germline CDR1 is SGHNT and CDR2 YENEEA. This CDR3 is 15 amino acids long. The V gene end was trimmed by 1 base and the J gene end by 5 bases; junction bases not matched to a gene: 6. This CDR3 reads CASSLGTGKRETQYF. DNA of the CDR3: TGTGCCAGCAGCTTAGGGACAGGGAAAAGGGAGACCCAGTACTTC.

This clone was counted once. V usage is TRBV24-1 and J usage is TRBJ2-1; D is possibly TRBD2 (5 bases). CDR1 KGHDR and CDR2 SFDVKD come from the germline V gene. The CDR3 spans 17 residues. V was trimmed by 1 base and J by 0 bases, leaving 12 bases between them. The CDR3 DNA sequence: TGTGCCACCAGTGATTTCAGCGGTATCAGCTCCTACAATGAGCAGTTCTTC. Amino acid sequence: CATSDFSGISSYNEQFF.

V is TRBV5-1 and J is TRBJ2-2, with D unresolved. The CDR3 extends over 15 amino acids. CDR1 is SGHRS and CDR2 is YFSETQ in the germline V gene. V lost 2 bases and J 1 base, leaving 9 bases between the germline ends. DNA for the CDR3: TGCGCCAGCAGCTTTATGGCAGGGAACACCGGGGAGCTGTTTTTT. Its translation is CASSFMAGNTGELFF.

The gene calls are TRBV15 and TRBJ1-5; a possible D gene is TRBD1 (6 bases). Germline V gene sequence: CDR1 LNHNV, CDR2 YYDKDF (reference sequence). The V end was cut by 0 bases, the J end by 7 bases, with 10 bases between. The CDR3 runs to 14 residues. CDR3 nucleotides: TGTGCCACCAGCAGAGATAGGGGGAGACAGCCCCAGCATTTT. Protein sequence: CATSRDRGRQPQHF.

V usage is TRBV6-2 or TRBV6-3 and J usage is TRBJ2-1; 9 positions match TRBD2. V dropped 4 bases and J dropped 6; count of bases not matched to a gene: 7. Germline CDR1 is MNHEY and CDR2 is SVGEGT. There are 15 residues in the CDR3. CDR3 sequence (DNA): TGTGCCAGCAGTTTCCTTTGGCGGGGGGGCAATGAGCAGTTCTTC. It specifies CASSFLWRGGNEQFF.

The chain is built from TRBV18 and TRBJ2-7; 7 bases fit TRBD1. There are 14 residues in the CDR3. The V gene end was trimmed by 0 bases and the J gene end by 6 bases; junction bases not matched to a gene: 5. Per the germline V gene, CDR1 is KGHSH and CDR2 is LQKENI. Here the CDR3 reads CASSPPTGQSEQYF. The CDR3 region has the DNA TGTGCCAGCTCACCACCCACGGGACAGTCCGAGCAGTACTTC.

The V and J genes are TRBV5-1 and TRBJ2-7, with no clear D. There are 13 residues in the CDR3. Germline CDR1 SGHRS, CDR2 YFSETQ. Trimming took off 0 bases at V and 2 bases at J, with 6 bases between the two ends. The CDR3 nucleotides are TGCGCCAGCAGCTTGGACTTAACCTACGAGCAGTACTTC. It yields the protein CASSLDLTYEQYF.

This clone has a handful of counts. J is TRBJ1-5 and V is TRBV7-6; the D gene is possibly TRBD1 (6 bases). V was shortened by 2 bases and J by 6 bases, with 17 bases between the two germline ends. The CDR3 is made up of 16 amino acids. CDR1 and CDR2 (germline): SGHVS, FNYEAQ. The CDR3 reads CASSLNPQGSSQPQHF. The DNA for the CDR3 is TGTGCCAGCAGCTTAAATCCGCAGGGGTCAAGTCAGCCCCAGCATTTT. Full variable domain (remainder filled in from reference TRBV7-6 and TRBJ1-5): GAGVSQSPRYKVTKRGQDVALRCDPISGHVSLYWYRQALGQGPEFLTYFNYEAQQDKSGLPNDRFSAERPEGSISTLTIQRTEQRDSAMYRCASSLNPQGSSQPQHFGDGTRLSIL.

The genes are TRBV27 and TRBJ1-4; no clear D. CDR3 size: 18 residues. Trimming took off 5 bases at V and 1 base at J, with 20 bases between the two ends. Germline lookup yields CDR1 MNHEY and CDR2 SMNVEV (reference sequence). DNA of the CDR3: TGTGCCAGCAGTCTCCGTCCCATCAGGCGTTTAACTAATGAAAAACTGTTTTTT. Amino acid sequence: CASSLRPIRRLTNEKLFF. Full variable domain (remainder filled in from reference TRBV27 and TRBJ1-4): EAQVTQNPRYLITVTGKKLTVTCSQNMNHEYMSWYRQDPGLGLRQIYYSMNVEVTDKGDVPEGYKVSRKEKRNFPLILESPSPNQTSLYFCASSLRPIRRLTNEKLFFGSGTQLSVL.

The gene calls are TRBV3-1 (or the pseudogene TRBV3-2) and TRBJ2-7; 8 nucleotides align to TRBD1. CDR1 and CDR2 (germline): LGHDT, YNNKEL (reference sequence). CDR3 length equals 16 residues. The junction had 9 bases not matched to a gene; V was cut back by 1 base and J by 4 bases. Written as DNA, the CDR3 is TGTGCCAGCAGCCAAGGATGGGCAGGGGGCCAATACGAGCAGTACTTC. Its translation is CASSQGWAGGQYEQYF.

The genes are TRBV3-1 (or the pseudogene TRBV3-2) and TRBJ2-1, with 12 bases that match TRBD2. The CDR3 is 16 amino acids. The trim removed 4 bases at V and 10 bases at J, leaving 11 bases unmatched. Germline values: CDR1 LGHDT, CDR2 YNNKEL (reference sequence). The CDR3 DNA sequence: TGTGCCAGCAGCCCTCCACTAGCGGGGGGCTTGGGAGAGCAGTTCTTC. This translates into CASSPPLAGGLGEQFF.

V usage is TRBV19 and J usage is TRBJ2-5; 10 nucleotides line up with TRBD2. The V gene end was trimmed by 2 bases and the J gene end by 4 bases; junction bases not matched to a gene: 10. The germline V gene has CDR1 LNHDA and CDR2 SQIVND (reference sequence). The CDR3 is 17 amino acids. CDR3 DNA sequence: TGTGCCAGTAGTATAAGGATGAGCGGGGGGGCGGGAGAGACCCAGTACTTC. Translation: CASSIRMSGGAGETQYF.

V and J are TRBV5-8 and TRBJ1-3; D gene uncertain. The V gene's germline CDR1 is SGHTS and CDR2 YDEGEE. The CDR3 extends over 15 amino acids. With 0 bases removed from V and 0 bases from J, the gap between germline ends came to 7 bases. CDR3 DNA: TGTGCCAGCAGCTTGGCGGTATCCTCTGGAAACACCATATATTTT. It codes for CASSLAVSSGNTIYF.

This rearrangement joins TRBV19 to TRBJ2-2; perhaps TRBD1 as D (6 bases). This CDR3 comprises 19 residues. Trimming took off 3 bases at V and 2 bases at J, with 22 bases between the two ends. Germline V CDR1 and CDR2: LNHDA, SQIVND (reference sequence). Here the CDR3 reads CASSIGRVGDNVNTGELFF. CDR3 bases: TGTGCCAGTAGTATCGGGCGAGTGGGGGACAATGTAAACACCGGGGAGCTGTTTTTT.

The chain joins TRBV7-2 to TRBJ2-7; maybe TRBD2 (5 bases). The V and J ends lost 5 bases and 3 bases respectively, with 20 bases between them. The CDR3 contains 16 residues. Germline V lookup: CDR1 SGHTA, CDR2 FQGNSA. The CDR3, as DNA: TGTGCCAGCAGCCCCCAAGACCTAGCATTGATCTACGAGCAGTACTTC. Translating gives CASSPQDLALIYEQYF.

This chain connects TRBV3-1 (or the pseudogene TRBV3-2) to TRBJ2-5, with D hard to call. The V end lost 0 bases, the J end lost 5 bases, and 7 bases lay between the germline ends. This CDR3 comprises 13 residues. Per germline, CDR1 LGHDT and CDR2 YNNKEL (reference sequence). This chain's CDR3 is CASSQEGTETQYF. The CDR3 nucleotides are TGTGCCAGCAGCCAAGAGGGCACGGAGACCCAGTACTTC.

CDR3 coding DNA: TGTGCCACCAGCAATTGGGGCATAGGTTCTGAAGCTTTCTTT. It codes for CATSNWGIGSEAFF. The genes are TRBV15 and TRBJ1-1; D perhaps matches TRBD1 (5 bases). Germline values: CDR1 LNHNV, CDR2 YYDKDF (reference sequence). This CDR3 is 14 amino acids long. V shed 4 bases and J shed 6 bases, with 15 bases lying between them.

V gene TRBV7-8 combines with J gene TRBJ2-6; D gene uncertain. With 3 bases removed from V and 4 bases from J, the gap between germline ends came to 16 bases. Germline loops: CDR1 SGHVS, CDR2 FQNEAQ. CDR3 length equals 17 residues. CDR3 protein: CASSFRSLSSGANVLTF. Written as DNA, the CDR3 is TGTGCCAGCAGCTTTCGGTCCCTCTCCTCAGGGGCCAACGTCCTGACTTTC. Using reference TRBV7-8 and TRBJ2-6 for the parts outside the CDR3, the full variable domain is GAGVSQSPRYKVAKRGQDVALRCDPISGHVSLFWYQQALGQGPEFLTYFQNEAQLDKSGLPSDRFFAERPEGSVSTLKIQRTQQEDSAVYLCASSFRSLSSGANVLTFGAGSRLTVL.

V is TRBV10-2 and J is TRBJ2-5, with a tentative D call TRBD2 (6 bases). V gave up 3 bases and J gave up 5 bases, with 16 bases separating them. This CDR3 region has 15 residues. Germline V gives CDR1 WSHSY, CDR2 SAAADI. The CDR3 here is CASSDRGGAGETQYF. Here the CDR3 DNA reads TGCGCCAGCAGTGATAGAGGAGGGGCGGGGGAGACCCAGTACTTC.

V gene TRBV11-2 combines with J gene TRBJ1-2; 7 nucleotides align to TRBD1. The germline V gene has CDR1 SGHAT and CDR2 FQNNGV. With V trimmed by 4 bases and J by 8 bases, 13 bases remained unmatched. This CDR3 comprises 15 residues. The CDR3 DNA reads TGTGCCAGCAGCTCACTCTCAGGGGGATCCTTGGGCTACACCTTC. Translated: CASSSLSGGSLGYTF.

The chain joins TRBV5-6 to TRBJ2-5; possibly TRBD1 for D (6 bases). CDR1 is SGHDT and CDR2 is YYEEEE in the germline V gene. The CDR3 covers 13 residues. Trimming shortened V by 3 bases and J by 7 bases, and 13 bases separated the two germline ends. CDR3 region: CASSSTGFGTQYF. In nucleotides, the CDR3 is TGTGCCAGCAGCTCTACAGGGTTTGGGACCCAGTACTTC.

This clone was observed a handful of times. The chain links TRBV20-1 to TRBJ2-2; 13 bases line up with TRBD2. Germline V gene lookup returns CDR1 DFQATT and CDR2 SNEGSKA (reference sequence). The V gene end was trimmed by 3 bases and the J gene end by 7 bases; junction bases not matched to a gene: 14. The CDR3 is 18 amino acids. CDR3 nucleotides: TGCAGTGCTAGTCCTCCGACTAGCGGGGGGCCAGGTGGCGGGGAGCTGTTTTTT. Encoded protein: CSASPPTSGGPGGGELFF.

The chain joins TRBV6-6 to TRBJ2-5; D uncertain. CDR1 is MNHNY and CDR2 is SVGAGI in the germline V gene (reference sequence). This CDR3 spans 13 amino acids. V was cut by 6 bases and J by 5 bases, with 13 bases left in between. The CDR3 protein is CASRSQLEETQYF. CDR3 coding DNA: TGTGCCAGCAGAAGTCAGCTAGAGGAGACCCAGTACTTC.